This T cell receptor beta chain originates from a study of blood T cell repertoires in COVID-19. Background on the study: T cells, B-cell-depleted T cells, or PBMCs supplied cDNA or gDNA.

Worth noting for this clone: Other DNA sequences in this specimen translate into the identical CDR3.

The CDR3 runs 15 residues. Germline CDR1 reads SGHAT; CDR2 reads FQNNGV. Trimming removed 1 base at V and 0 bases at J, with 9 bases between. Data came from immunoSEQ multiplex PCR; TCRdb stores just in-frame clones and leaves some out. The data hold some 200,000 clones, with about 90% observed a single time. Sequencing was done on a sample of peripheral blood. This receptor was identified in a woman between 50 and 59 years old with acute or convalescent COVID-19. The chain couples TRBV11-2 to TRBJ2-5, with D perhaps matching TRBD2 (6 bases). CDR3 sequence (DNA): TGTGCCAGCAGCTTAGGGGGGGTGTACCAAGAGACCCAGTACTTC. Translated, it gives CASSLGGVYQETQYF.